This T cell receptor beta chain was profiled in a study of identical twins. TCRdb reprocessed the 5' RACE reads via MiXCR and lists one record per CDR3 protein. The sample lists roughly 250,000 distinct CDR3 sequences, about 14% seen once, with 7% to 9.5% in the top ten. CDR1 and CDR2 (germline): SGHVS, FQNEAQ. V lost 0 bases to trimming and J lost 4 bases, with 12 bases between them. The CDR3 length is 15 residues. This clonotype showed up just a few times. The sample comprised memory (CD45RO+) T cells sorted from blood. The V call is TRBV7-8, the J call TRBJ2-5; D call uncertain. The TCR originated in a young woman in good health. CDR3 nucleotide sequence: TGTGCCAGCAGCTTAGCGGAAAGACGGTCAGAGACCCAGTACTTC. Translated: CASSLAERRSETQYF.